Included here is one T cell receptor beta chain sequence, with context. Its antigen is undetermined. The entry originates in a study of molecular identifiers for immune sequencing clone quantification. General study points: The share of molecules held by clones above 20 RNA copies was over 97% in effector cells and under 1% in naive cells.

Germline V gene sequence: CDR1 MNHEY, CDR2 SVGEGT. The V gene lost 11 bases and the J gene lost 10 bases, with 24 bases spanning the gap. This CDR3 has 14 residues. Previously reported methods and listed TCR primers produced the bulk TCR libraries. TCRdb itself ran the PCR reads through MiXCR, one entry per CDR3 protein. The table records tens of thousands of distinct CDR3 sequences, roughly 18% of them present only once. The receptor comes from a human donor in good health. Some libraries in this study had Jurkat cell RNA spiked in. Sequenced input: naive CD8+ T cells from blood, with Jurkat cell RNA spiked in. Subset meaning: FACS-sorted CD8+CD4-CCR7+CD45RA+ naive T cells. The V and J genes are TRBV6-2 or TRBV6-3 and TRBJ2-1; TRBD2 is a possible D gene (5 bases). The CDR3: CAGTDPLLGPEQFF. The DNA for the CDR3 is TGTGCCGGCACCGACCCGCTACTAGGGCCGGAGCAGTTCTTC.